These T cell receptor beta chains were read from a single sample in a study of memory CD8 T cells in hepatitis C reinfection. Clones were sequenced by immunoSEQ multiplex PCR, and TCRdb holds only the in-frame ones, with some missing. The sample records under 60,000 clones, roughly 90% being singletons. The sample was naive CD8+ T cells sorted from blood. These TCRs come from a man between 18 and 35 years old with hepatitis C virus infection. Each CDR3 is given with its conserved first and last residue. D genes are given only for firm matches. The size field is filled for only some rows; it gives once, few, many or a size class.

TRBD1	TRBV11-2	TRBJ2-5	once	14	TGTGCCAGCAGCTTATCAGGGGGCAGAGAGACCCAGTACTTC	CASSLSGGRETQYF
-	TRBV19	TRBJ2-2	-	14	TGTGCCAGTAGTATTCGGGGAGTTCTTGTGGAGCTGTTTTTT	CASSIRGVLVELFF
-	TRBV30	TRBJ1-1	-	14	TGTGCCTGGAGTGTAGAGCCATTGAACACTGAAGCTTTCTTT	CAWSVEPLNTEAFF
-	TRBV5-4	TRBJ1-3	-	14	TGTGCCAGCAGCTTGGAGGGGTCTGGAAACACCATATATTTT	CASSLEGSGNTIYF
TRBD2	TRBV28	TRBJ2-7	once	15	TGTGCCAGCAGTTCACTAGCGGGAGGGGAGGAAGAGCAGTACTTC	CASSSLAGGEEEQYF
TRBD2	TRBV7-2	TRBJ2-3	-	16	TGTGCCAGCAGCTCCTTCAGCGGGGGGGGGCCAGATACGCAGTATTTT	CASSSFSGGGPDTQYF
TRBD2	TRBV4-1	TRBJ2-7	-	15	TGCGCCAGCAGTCTCACTAGCGGATATCCCTACGAGCAGTACTTC	CASSLTSGYPYEQYF
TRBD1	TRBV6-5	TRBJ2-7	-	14	TGTGCCAGCAGCGCCGGGACAGGGGCGGGGGAGCAGTACTTC	CASSAGTGAGEQYF
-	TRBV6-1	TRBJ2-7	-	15	TGTGCCAGCAGTGAAGTCGGGGGACGGTCCTACGAGCAGTACTTC	CASSEVGGRSYEQYF
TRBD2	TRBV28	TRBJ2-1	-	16	TGTGCCAGCAGGGTTACTAGCGGGAGTACCTACAATGAGCAGTTCTTC	CASRVTSGSTYNEQFF